Described below is a single T cell receptor beta chain sequence and its context. The antigen remains unidentified. This PCR relied on a set of 60 Vbeta primers and 13 Jbeta primers. The table came from immunoSEQ multiplex PCR; TCRdb's copy has only in-frame clones and leaves some out. Altogether about 61,000 clones are present, about 81% being singletons, with the ten largest covering roughly 47%. The source of the sample is a study of cytomegalovirus exposure and HLA in healthy donors. Study-wide findings and caveats: In a later analysis, V- and J-gene trimming of beta chains associated with a DCLRE1C missense variant, replicated independently.

Healthy donors of bone marrow made up the group. J lost 2 bases, V lost 5 bases, and 5 bases had no gene match. This CDR3 spans 14 amino acids. CDR1 and CDR2 from the germline V gene are SEHNR and FQNEAQ (reference sequence). The chain has TRBV7-9 and TRBJ2-7, with 8 bases identical to TRBD1. The sequence was obtained from a man between 45 and 60 years old in good health and CMV-seropositive. The sample consisted of PBMCs. The CDR3 DNA follows: TGTGCCAGCAGCCCCTCAGGGGGCCCCTACGAGCAGTACTTC. Translated, it gives CASSPSGGPYEQYF.